A single TCR delta chain is shown here with its context. This clone was seen more than once but under ten times. The target of this receptor is not known. No base quality values were provided; no much bigger clone lies one nucleotide off. This sample stems from a study of gamma-delta chains in newborns, infants, children (dated by TCRdb to the late 2010s). The study in broad terms: According to the study title, microbial exposure causes polyclonal expansion of innate gammadelta T cells right after birth. The study examined the way microbial exposure affected innate gammadelta T cell populations in human newborns right after birth.

The data were produced on an Illumina MiSeq. With CATT, TCRdb called clones again from the public reads; duplicate DNA rows were later joined. This sample gives 2,500 to 3,500 delta-chain clones in total; 51% of them show up just once. Together, the top ten hold about 16% of the sample. The sequenced sample was blood. This TCR was sampled from a child who received the measles vaccine.

The CDR3 region reads CACDTGWGISWDTRQMFF. The DNA sequence follows: TGTGCCTGTGACACCGGCTGGGGGATATCCTGGGACACCCGACAGATGTTTTTC. This receptor chain uses TRDV2 and TRDJ3, with TRDD3 matching 10 junction bases. CDR1 and CDR2 are drawn from the germline V gene: GEAIGNYY, EKD. There are 18 amino acids in the CDR3, from cysteine to phenylalanine inclusive. Just CDR3 DNA is preserved here, 54 bases in frame from base 1. V lost 0 bases and J lost 1 base, and the count of bases not matched to a germline gene is 2.